This TCR beta chain was recorded in a study of blood T cell repertoires in COVID-19. Study-level information: COVID-19 samples from acute and convalescent phases originated in the United States, Italy and Spain. PBMCs, B-cell-depleted T cells, or T cells were the source of the cDNA or gDNA that made up the material.

Sequencing was performed with immunoSEQ multiplex PCR; in TCRdb, only in-frame clones are kept and a portion is missing. Here the sample spans 310,000 or so clones, nearly 90% being singletons. V lost 3 bases to trimming and J lost 1 base; unmatched junction nucleotides: 3. From germline, CDR1 is SGHNT and CDR2 YENEEA. The CDR3 is 15 residues long. Participant ages covered roughly 18 to 89 years across 25 or so US areas. The source is a woman between 18 and 29 years old with acute COVID-19. Material: PBMCs or T cells enriched from blood (not recorded which). This chain joins TRBV11-3 and TRBJ1-1; 9 nucleotides line up with TRBD1. CDR3 nucleotide sequence: TGTGCCAGCAGCTTGGGACAGGGCCGGAACACTGAAGCTTTCTTT. Its protein product is CASSLGQGRNTEAFF.